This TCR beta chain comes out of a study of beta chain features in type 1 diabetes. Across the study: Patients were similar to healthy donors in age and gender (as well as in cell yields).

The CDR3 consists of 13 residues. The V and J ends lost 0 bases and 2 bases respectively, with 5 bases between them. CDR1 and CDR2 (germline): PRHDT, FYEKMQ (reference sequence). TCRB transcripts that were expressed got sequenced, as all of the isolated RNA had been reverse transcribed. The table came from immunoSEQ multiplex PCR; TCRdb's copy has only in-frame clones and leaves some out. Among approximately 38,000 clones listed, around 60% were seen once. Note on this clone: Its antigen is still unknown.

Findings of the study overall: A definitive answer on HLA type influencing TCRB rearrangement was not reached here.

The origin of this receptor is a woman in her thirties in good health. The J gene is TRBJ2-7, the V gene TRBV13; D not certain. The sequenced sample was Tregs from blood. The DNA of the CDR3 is TGTGCCAGCAGCTTAGGCCTAGCCTACGAGCAGTACTTC. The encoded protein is CASSLGLAYEQYF.